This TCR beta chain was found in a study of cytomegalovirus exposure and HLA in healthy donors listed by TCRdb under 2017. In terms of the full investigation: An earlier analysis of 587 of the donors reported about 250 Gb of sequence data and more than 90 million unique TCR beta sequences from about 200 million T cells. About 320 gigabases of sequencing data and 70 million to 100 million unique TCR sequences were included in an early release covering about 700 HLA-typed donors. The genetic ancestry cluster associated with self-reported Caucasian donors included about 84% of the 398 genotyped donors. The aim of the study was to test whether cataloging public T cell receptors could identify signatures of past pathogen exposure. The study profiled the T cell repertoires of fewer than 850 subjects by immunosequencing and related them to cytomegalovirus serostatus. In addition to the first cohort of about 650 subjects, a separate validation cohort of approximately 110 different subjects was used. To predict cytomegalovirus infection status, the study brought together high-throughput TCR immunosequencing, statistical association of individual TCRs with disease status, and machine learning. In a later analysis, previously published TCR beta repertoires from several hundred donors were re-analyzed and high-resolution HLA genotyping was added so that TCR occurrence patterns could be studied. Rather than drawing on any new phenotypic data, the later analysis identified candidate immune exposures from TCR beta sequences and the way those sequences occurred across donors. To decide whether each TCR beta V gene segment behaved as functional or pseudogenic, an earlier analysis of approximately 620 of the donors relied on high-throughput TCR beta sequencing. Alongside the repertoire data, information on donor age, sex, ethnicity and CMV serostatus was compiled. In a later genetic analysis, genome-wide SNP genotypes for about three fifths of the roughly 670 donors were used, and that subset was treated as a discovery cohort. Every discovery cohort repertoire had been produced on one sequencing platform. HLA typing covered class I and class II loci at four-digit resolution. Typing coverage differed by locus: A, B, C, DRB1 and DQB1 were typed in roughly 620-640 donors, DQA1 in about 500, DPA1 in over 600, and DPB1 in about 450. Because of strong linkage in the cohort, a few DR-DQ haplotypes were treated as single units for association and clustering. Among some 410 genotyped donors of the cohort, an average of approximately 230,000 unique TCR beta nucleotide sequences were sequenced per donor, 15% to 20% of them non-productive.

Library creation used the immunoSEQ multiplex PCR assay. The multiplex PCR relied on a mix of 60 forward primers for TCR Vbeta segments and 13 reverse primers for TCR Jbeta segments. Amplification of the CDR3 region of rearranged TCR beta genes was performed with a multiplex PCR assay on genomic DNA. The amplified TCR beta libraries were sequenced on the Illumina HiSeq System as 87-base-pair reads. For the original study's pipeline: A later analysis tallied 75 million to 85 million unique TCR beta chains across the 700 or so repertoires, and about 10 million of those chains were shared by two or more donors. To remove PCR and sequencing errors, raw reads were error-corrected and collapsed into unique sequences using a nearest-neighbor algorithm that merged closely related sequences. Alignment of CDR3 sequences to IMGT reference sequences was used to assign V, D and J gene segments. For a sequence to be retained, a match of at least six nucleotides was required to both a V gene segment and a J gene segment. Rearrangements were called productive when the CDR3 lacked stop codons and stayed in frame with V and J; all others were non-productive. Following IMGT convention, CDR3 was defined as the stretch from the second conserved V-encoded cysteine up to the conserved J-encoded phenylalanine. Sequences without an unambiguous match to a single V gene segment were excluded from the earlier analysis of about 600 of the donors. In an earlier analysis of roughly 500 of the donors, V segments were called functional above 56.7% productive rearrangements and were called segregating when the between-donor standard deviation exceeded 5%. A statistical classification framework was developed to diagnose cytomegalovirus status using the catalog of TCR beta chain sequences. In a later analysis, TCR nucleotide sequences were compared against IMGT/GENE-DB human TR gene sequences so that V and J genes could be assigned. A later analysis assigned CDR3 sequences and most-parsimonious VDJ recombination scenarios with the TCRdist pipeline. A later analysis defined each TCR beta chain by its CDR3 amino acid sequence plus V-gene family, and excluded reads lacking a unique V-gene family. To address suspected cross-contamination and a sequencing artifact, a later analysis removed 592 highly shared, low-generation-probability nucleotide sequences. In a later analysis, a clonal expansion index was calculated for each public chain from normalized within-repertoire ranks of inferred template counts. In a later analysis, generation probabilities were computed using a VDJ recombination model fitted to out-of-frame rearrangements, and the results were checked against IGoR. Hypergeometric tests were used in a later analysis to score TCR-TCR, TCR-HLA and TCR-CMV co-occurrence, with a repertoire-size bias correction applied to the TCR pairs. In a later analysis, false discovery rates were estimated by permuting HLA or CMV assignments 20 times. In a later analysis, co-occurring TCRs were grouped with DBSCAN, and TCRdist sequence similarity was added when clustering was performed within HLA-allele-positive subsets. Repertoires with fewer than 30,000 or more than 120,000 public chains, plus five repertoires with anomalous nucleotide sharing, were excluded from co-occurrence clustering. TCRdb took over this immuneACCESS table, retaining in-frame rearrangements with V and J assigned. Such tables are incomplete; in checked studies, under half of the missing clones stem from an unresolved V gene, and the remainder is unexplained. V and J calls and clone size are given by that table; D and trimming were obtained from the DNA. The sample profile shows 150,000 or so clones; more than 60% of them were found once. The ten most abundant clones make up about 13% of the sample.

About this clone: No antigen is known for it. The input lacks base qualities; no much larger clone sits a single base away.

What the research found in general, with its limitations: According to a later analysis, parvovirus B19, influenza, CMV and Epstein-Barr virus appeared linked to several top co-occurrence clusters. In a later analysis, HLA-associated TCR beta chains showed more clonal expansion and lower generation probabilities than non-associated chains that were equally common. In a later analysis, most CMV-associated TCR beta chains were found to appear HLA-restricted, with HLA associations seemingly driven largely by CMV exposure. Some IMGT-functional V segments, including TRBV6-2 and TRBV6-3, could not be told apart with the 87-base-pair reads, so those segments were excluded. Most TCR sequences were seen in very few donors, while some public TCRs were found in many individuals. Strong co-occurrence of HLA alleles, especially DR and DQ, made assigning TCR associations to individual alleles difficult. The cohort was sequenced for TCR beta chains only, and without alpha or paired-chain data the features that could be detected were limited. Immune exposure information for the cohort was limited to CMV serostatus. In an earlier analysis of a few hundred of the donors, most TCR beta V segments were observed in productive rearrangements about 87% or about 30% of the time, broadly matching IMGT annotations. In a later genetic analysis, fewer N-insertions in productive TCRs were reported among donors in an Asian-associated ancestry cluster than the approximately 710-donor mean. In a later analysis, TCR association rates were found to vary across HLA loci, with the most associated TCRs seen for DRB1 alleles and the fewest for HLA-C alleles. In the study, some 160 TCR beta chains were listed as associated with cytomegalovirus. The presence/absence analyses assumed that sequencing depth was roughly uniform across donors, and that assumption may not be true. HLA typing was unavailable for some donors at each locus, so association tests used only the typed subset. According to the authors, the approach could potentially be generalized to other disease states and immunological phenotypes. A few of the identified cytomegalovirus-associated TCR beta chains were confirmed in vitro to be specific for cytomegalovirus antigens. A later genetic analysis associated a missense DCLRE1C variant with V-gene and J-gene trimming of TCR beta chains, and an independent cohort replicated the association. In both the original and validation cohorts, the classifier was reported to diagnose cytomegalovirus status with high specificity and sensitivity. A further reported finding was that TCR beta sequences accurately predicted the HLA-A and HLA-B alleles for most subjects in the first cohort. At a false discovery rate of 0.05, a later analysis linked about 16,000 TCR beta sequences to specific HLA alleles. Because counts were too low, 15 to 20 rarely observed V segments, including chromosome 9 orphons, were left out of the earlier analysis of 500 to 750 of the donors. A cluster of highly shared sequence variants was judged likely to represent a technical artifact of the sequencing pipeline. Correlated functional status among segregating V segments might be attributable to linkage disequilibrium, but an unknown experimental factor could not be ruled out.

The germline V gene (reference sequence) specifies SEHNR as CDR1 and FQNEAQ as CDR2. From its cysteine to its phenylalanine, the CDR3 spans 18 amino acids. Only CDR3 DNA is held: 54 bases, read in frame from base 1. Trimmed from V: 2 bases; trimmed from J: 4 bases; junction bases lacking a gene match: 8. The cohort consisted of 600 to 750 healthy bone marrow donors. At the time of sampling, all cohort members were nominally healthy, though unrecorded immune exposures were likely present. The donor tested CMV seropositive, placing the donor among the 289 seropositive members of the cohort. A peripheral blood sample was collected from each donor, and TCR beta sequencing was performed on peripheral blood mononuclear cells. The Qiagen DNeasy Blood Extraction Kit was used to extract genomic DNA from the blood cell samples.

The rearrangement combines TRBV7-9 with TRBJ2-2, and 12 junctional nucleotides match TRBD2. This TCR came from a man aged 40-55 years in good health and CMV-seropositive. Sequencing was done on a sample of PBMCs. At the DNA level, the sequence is TGTGCCAGCAGCTTAAACTTAAGACTAGCGGGAGTCACCGGGGAGCTGTTTTTT. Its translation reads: CASSLNLRLAGVTGELFF.